Described below is a single T cell receptor beta chain sequence and its context. Its antigen is unknown. V lost 6 bases and J lost 8; bases outside the gene matches: 9. This CDR3 comprises 13 residues. CDR1 is MDHEN and CDR2 is SYDVKM in the germline V gene. Here immunoSEQ multiplex PCR was the method, and the copy in TCRdb shows in-frame clones only, minus some. The top ten hold 1.5% to 2% of the sample, which has roughly 100,000 clones, around 89% seen once. This specimen comes from a study of cytomegalovirus exposure and HLA in healthy donors. General study results and limits: There were some public TCRs occurring in many donors, but most TCR sequences were rare.

The sequenced material came from PBMCs. V and J are TRBV28 and TRBJ1-1, with TRBD1 identical over 7 bases. This clonotype was obtained from a woman under 30 in good health and CMV-seropositive. DNA of the CDR3: TGTGCCAGCAGGGACTATATGGGACAGGAAGCTTTCTTT. Residues: CASRDYMGQEAFF.